This entry concerns a single TCR beta chain. In the original analysis: Scientists estimated how many nucleated cells there were by amplifying reference gene primers. Here immunoSEQ multiplex PCR was the method, and the copy in TCRdb shows in-frame clones only, minus some. V, J and clone size derive from that table, while D and trimming were established from the DNA sequence. The sample has 90,000 or so clones, 80% to 90% seen once. Trimming removed 6 bases at V and 7 bases at J, with 17 bases between. The germline V gene has CDR1 MDHEN and CDR2 SYDVKM. This CDR3 has 14 residues. This sample was included in a study of blood T cell repertoires in COVID-19. Study-level information: Collection of acute and convalescent COVID-19 samples took place in the United States, Italy and Spain. T cells, B-cell-depleted T cells, or PBMCs supplied cDNA or gDNA.

The sequencing input was peripheral blood. This sequence was found in a human donor in a cohort sampled during active COVID-19. This chain links TRBV28 with TRBJ2-3; possibly TRBD1 for D (6 bases). DNA of the CDR3: TGTGCCAGCAGCGTCCGAACAGGGCAACATACGCAGTATTTT. Residues: CASSVRTGQHTQYF.